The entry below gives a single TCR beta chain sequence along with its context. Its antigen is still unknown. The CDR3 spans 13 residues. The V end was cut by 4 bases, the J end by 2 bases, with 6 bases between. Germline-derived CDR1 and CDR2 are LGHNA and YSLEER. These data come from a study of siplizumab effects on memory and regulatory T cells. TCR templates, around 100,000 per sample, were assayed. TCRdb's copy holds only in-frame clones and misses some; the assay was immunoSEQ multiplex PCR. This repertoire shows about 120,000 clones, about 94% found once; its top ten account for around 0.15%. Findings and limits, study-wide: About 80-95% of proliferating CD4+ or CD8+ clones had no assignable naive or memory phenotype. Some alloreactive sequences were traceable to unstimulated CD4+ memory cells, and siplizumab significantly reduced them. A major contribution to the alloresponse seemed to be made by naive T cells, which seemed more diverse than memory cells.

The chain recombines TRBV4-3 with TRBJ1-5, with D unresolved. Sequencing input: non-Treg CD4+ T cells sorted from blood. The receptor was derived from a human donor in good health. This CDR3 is CASSRDGNQPQHF. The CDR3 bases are TGCGCCAGCAGCCGGGATGGCAATCAGCCCCAGCATTTT.